This T cell receptor (beta chain) was captured in a study of identical twins. The CDR3 length is 14 residues. The germline gives CDR1 LGHNA, CDR2 YSLEER. The V gene lost 0 bases and the J gene lost 5 bases, with 10 bases spanning the gap. One entry per CDR3 protein results from TCRdb running MiXCR on the 5' RACE reads. The sample holds fewer than 500,000 distinct CDR3 sequences, roughly a quarter seen once. These same records also appear under a second study, on T cells expressing NK-cell markers.

The chain links TRBV4-3 to TRBJ2-5; tentatively, D is TRBD2 (6 bases). The origin of this receptor is a woman between 18 and 29 years old in good health. Input material: CD4+ T cells sorted from blood. The CDR3 reads CASSQESGWETQYF. The DNA for the CDR3 is TGCGCCAGCAGCCAAGAGAGCGGGTGGGAGACCCAGTACTTC.